What follows are 14 T cell receptor beta chains derived from one specimen sequenced in a study of regulatory T cells in long-lasting Graves disease. Time point of the sample: newly diagnosed GD, antithyroid drugs for less than 3 months. Making the TCR library involved RNA that had been extracted from PBMCs. Combining iRepertoire HTBI primers with Arm-PCR of CDR3 regions, the authors built TCR beta libraries. Using its own MiXCR run on the multiplex PCR reads, TCRdb lists one record per CDR3 protein. The sample has about 400,000 distinct CDR3 sequences, around 15% seen once. The sequencing here drew on peripheral blood mononuclear cells (PBMCs), taken at new diagnosis, from a patient treated with antithyroid drugs. These TCRs come from a female donor with Graves disease.

This clonotype was recorded many times. The junction departs from germline at one end; a sequencing error may be responsible. V is TRBV2 and J is TRBJ1-1; 9 nucleotides match TRBD1. Germline values: CDR1 SNHLY, CDR2 FYNNEI. The CDR3 covers 15 residues. CDR3 sequence: CASRRGQGLNTKAFF. DNA of the CDR3: TGTGCCAGCAGAAGAGGACAGGGGCTGAACACTAAAGCTTTCTTT.

In its sample, this clonotype was seen many times. The chain links TRBV2 to TRBJ2-2; the match to TRBD1 covers 8 bases. The CDR3 has 15 amino acids. Per germline, CDR1 SNHLY and CDR2 FYNNEI. Trimming at V came to 8 bases and at J to 5 bases, leaving 10 bases not matched to a gene. The CDR3 spells CASALQGALTGELFF. CDR3 bases: TGTGCCAGCGCACTTCAGGGGGCGCTGACCGGGGAGCTGTTTTTT.

This clonotype was detected a few times. The rearrangement uses TRBV10-3 and TRBJ1-5; tentatively, D is TRBD1 (5 bases). The CDR3 covers 12 residues. Trimming pared 9 bases from V and 2 bases from J, leaving 8 bases between. The germline gives CDR1 ENHRY, CDR2 SYGVKD. The CDR3 sequence: CAISRGNQPQHF. As DNA, the CDR3 is TGTGCCATTAGCAGGGGCAATCAGCCCCAGCATTTT.

The rearrangement links TRBV6-2 or TRBV6-3 to TRBJ2-3, with 8 bases that match TRBD2. Trimming at V came to 6 bases and at J to 3 bases, leaving 5 bases not matched to a gene. Germline CDR1 reads MNHEY; CDR2 reads SVGEGT. The CDR3 is made up of 14 amino acids. CDR3 in DNA: TGTGCCAGCAGCCGCGGGAGGACAACAGATACGCAGTATTTT. Protein sequence: CASSRGRTTDTQYF.

In its sample, this clonotype was seen many times. The J gene is TRBJ2-3, the V gene TRBV27; D not certain. Germline assignment: CDR1 MNHEY and CDR2 SMNVEV (reference sequence). V gave up 3 bases and J gave up 0 bases, with 7 bases separating them. The CDR3 has 14 amino acids. The CDR3 loop reads CASSFLTSTDTQYF. The CDR3 region has the DNA TGTGCCAGCAGTTTCCTAACCAGCACAGATACGCAGTATTTT.

This clonotype was seen a handful of times. This sequence joins TRBV5-1 and TRBJ2-5, with D perhaps being TRBD1 or TRBD2 (6 bases each). V lost 4 bases and J 1 base, leaving 11 bases between the germline ends. Germline lookup yields CDR1 SGHRS and CDR2 YFSETQ. The CDR3 is 14 residues long. The CDR3, as DNA: TGCGCCAGCAGCGCGGGGACACTCCAAGAGACCCAGTACTTC. Translated: CASSAGTLQETQYF.

This clonotype was counted at least ten times. V and J are TRBV5-1 and TRBJ1-1; TRBD1 agrees at 8 bases. The CDR3 has 14 residues. After removal of 3 bases from V and 1 base from J, the junction contained 2 bases not matched to a gene. From germline, CDR1 is SGHRS and CDR2 YFSETQ. CDR3 sequence: CASSSQGANTEAFF. The CDR3 nucleotides read TGCGCCAGCAGCTCGCAGGGGGCGAACACTGAAGCTTTCTTT.

The CDR3 loop reads CASSLLGDIYEQYF. The CDR3 DNA follows: TGTGCCAGCAGCTTACTGGGGGATATCTACGAGCAGTACTTC. The chain recombines TRBV7-3 with TRBJ2-7; D may be TRBD1 or TRBD2 (5 bases each). The CDR3 sequence is 14 residues long. V was pared by 2 bases and J by 3 bases, with 11 bases between. Germline V gives CDR1 SGHTA, CDR2 FQGTGA.

This clonotype occurred a few times. CDR3 protein: CSVGGGGQNQETQYF. The CDR3 DNA reads as TGCAGCGTTGGTGGGGGAGGGCAGAACCAAGAGACCCAGTACTTC. The chain joins TRBV29-1 to TRBJ2-5; 7 bases line up with TRBD2. The CDR3 spans 15 residues. Per the germline V gene, CDR1 is SQVTM and CDR2 is ANQGSEA. J gave up 0 bases and V 4 bases, and 8 bases lay outside the gene matches.

The chain uses TRBV7-9 and TRBJ2-3; 13 nucleotides align to TRBD2. After removal of 5 bases from V and 0 bases from J, the junction contained 8 bases not matched to a gene. CDR3 length equals 18 residues. CDR1 and CDR2 (germline): SEHNR, FQNEAQ (reference sequence). CDR3 bases: TGTGCCAGCAGCATTTGGGGGACTAGCGGGGCTAGCACAGATACGCAGTATTTT. The encoded protein is CASSIWGTSGASTDTQYF.

This clonotype was seen a few times. The rearrangement links TRBV9 to TRBJ1-2, with TRBD1 as a possible D gene (5 bases). The germline CDR1 and CDR2 sequences are SGDLS and YYNGEE. Trimming shortened V by 0 bases and J by 5 bases, and 14 bases separated the two germline ends. The CDR3 covers 15 residues. This CDR3 is CASSVGSIGVYGYTF. The DNA of the CDR3 is TGTGCCAGCAGCGTAGGTTCGATAGGGGTTTATGGCTACACCTTC.

This clonotype was detected many times. The chain joins TRBV29-1 to TRBJ1-1; D perhaps matches TRBD1 (5 bases). The CDR3 runs to 13 residues. Germline V gives CDR1 SQVTM, CDR2 ANQGSEA. V dropped 8 bases and J dropped 1 base, with 14 bases sitting between them. CDR3 DNA: TGCAGCACGGGGGGACGGTGGAACACTGAAGCTTTCTTT. Amino acid sequence: CSTGGRWNTEAFF.

V gene TRBV2 combines with J gene TRBJ2-6; TRBD2 matches at 10 bases. CDR3 length equals 17 residues. CDR1 SNHLY and CDR2 FYNNEI come from the germline V gene. Unmatched junction bases numbered 4, after V lost 5 bases and J lost 0 bases. CDR3 region: CASSILAGGSGANVLTF. The CDR3 DNA reads TGTGCCAGCAGTATCTTAGCGGGGGGCTCTGGGGCCAACGTCCTGACTTTC.

The genes are TRBV12-5 and TRBJ1-6; D is perhaps TRBD1 (5 bases). Germline assignment: CDR1 LGHNT and CDR2 FRNRAP. The CDR3 spans 12 residues. V gave up 6 bases and J gave up 13 bases, with 13 bases separating them. The CDR3 nucleotides are TGTGCTAGTGGCCGGGACCCCAATCCCCTCCACTTT. It translates to CASGRDPNPLHF.